The 14 T cell receptor beta chains below come from one sample, sequenced in a study of blood T cell repertoires in COVID-19. TCRdb's table, derived via immunoSEQ multiplex PCR, lists solely in-frame clones and lacks some. The sample shows around 300,000 clones, 65% to 90% of them seen only once. Sequencing was carried out using peripheral blood. These receptors were taken from a human donor in a cohort sampled during active COVID-19.

The rearrangement links TRBV3-1 (or the pseudogene TRBV3-2) to TRBJ2-1, with TRBD2 matching over 13 bases. Germline lookup yields CDR1 LGHDT and CDR2 YNNKEL (reference sequence). The CDR3 covers 17 residues. The junction had 7 bases not matched to a gene; V was cut back by 1 base and J by 7 bases. Here the CDR3 reads CASSQATSGRRNNEQFF. As DNA, the CDR3 is TGTGCCAGCAGCCAAGCGACTAGCGGGAGGCGTAATAATGAGCAGTTCTTC.

This clone was counted only a few times. The chain carries TRBV19 and TRBJ2-4; the D gene is possibly TRBD2 (5 bases). The CDR3 consists of 17 residues. The V end lost 5 bases, the J end lost 3 bases, and 20 bases lay between the germline ends. In germline, CDR1 is LNHDA, CDR2 SQIVND (reference sequence). The CDR3, as DNA: TGTGCCAGTAGTCCCTCGGGGTTAGGGTTCGGCAAAAACATTCAGTACTTC. The encoded protein is CASSPSGLGFGKNIQYF.

CDR3 sequence reads: CASSPREGNYNEQFF. CDR3 coding DNA: TGTGCCAGCAGCCCCCGGGAGGGCAACTACAATGAGCAGTTCTTC. The chain has TRBV11-2 and TRBJ2-1; 8 positions agree with TRBD2. Looked up from germline, CDR1 is SGHAT and CDR2 is FQNNGV. The V and J ends lost 5 bases and 3 bases, in that order; junction bases with no gene match: 6. The CDR3 extends over 15 amino acids.

Note on this clone: Distinct nucleotide sequences in the sample also encode this CDR3. The chain joins TRBV5-1 to TRBJ2-7; 11 bases align to TRBD2. Germline trimming cut 0 bases from V and 4 bases from J; bases unmatched to any gene: 3. Germline CDR1 reads SGHRS; CDR2 reads YFSETQ. This CDR3 contains 15 residues. CDR3 in amino acids: CASSLETSGSYEQYF. In DNA, the CDR3 is TGCGCCAGCAGCTTGGAAACTAGCGGGAGTTACGAGCAGTACTTC.

This chain links TRBV6-6 with TRBJ1-3, with TRBD1 identical over 7 bases. This CDR3 has 14 amino acids. With 5 bases clipped from V and 4 bases from J, the junction kept 5 bases outside the gene matches. The germline gives CDR1 MNHNY, CDR2 SVGAGI (reference sequence). The CDR3 loop is CASSPTGIGNTIYF. CDR3 bases: TGTGCCAGCAGTCCGACAGGGATCGGAAACACCATATATTTT.

The V gene is TRBV2, the J gene TRBJ2-3, with TRBD2 identical over 14 bases. Germline values: CDR1 SNHLY, CDR2 FYNNEI. Trimming took 6 bases from V and 8 from J; bases not matched to a gene: 10. The CDR3 runs to 16 residues. DNA of the CDR3: TGTGCCAGCAGCGAGATGGGACTAGCGGGAGATGGTACGCAGTATTTT. Protein: CASSEMGLAGDGTQYF.

This clone has a single count. V usage is TRBV9 and J usage is TRBJ2-1, with D possibly matching TRBD2 (5 bases). From germline, CDR1 is SGDLS and CDR2 YYNGEE. The germline V and J ends were trimmed by 0 bases and 0 bases, with 7 bases remaining between them. The CDR3 length is 15 residues. The CDR3 loop reads CASSVDAGSYNEQFF. In DNA, the CDR3 is TGTGCCAGCAGCGTAGATGCGGGCTCCTACAATGAGCAGTTCTTC.

This chain links TRBV11-2 with TRBJ2-1; unclear D gene. The CDR3 contains 17 residues. Germline CDR1 reads SGHAT; CDR2 reads FQNNGV. Trimming took 5 bases from V and 0 from J, leaving 17 bases between them. CDR3: CASSPRLVSNSYNEQFF. The CDR3 DNA reads TGTGCCAGCAGCCCCCGACTCGTTAGCAACTCCTACAATGAGCAGTTCTTC.

V usage is TRBV19 and J usage is TRBJ1-5, with D unresolved. There are 14 residues in the CDR3. Germline CDR1 reads LNHDA; CDR2 reads SQIVND (reference sequence). Trimming stripped 2 bases from V and 5 bases from J, with 10 bases between. The CDR3 protein is CASSIPGFDQPQHF. In DNA form, the CDR3 reads TGTGCCAGTAGTATACCAGGTTTTGATCAGCCCCAGCATTTT. Full variable domain (rest looked up from reference TRBV19 and TRBJ1-5): DGGITQSPKYLFRKEGQNVTLSCEQNLNHDAMYWYRQDPGQGLRLIYYSQIVNDFQKGDIAEGYSVSREKKESFPLTVTSAQKNPTAFYLCASSIPGFDQPQHFGDGTRLSIL.

V gene TRBV18 combines with J gene TRBJ2-2; maybe TRBD1 (6 bases). Germline V CDR1 and CDR2: KGHSH, LQKENI. This CDR3 spans 16 amino acids. V was cut by 3 bases and J by 4 bases, with 15 bases left in between. CDR3 protein: CASSPQYYRATGELFF. The CDR3 DNA follows: TGTGCCAGCTCACCGCAGTACTACAGGGCCACCGGGGAGCTGTTTTTT.

This clone was seen at least ten times. This rearrangement joins TRBV28 to TRBJ2-7; 9 positions agree with TRBD2. Trimming cost V 1 base and J 7 bases; bases outside gene matches: 14. Germline CDR1 is MDHEN and CDR2 is SYDVKM. The CDR3 extends over 17 amino acids. The CDR3 DNA sequence: TGTGCCAGCAGTTTATTCGATCTCGCGGGAGGGCCGGGGGAGCAGTACTTC. This sequence encodes CASSLFDLAGGPGEQYF.

This chain uses TRBV6-5 with TRBJ2-1, with 8 bases aligning to TRBD2. Trimming took 2 bases from V and 5 from J; bases not matched to a gene: 8. The CDR3 loop spans 16 amino acids. CDR1 MNHEY and CDR2 SVGAGI come from the germline V gene. In nucleotides, the CDR3 is TGTGCCAGCAGTTACCTAAAAACAGCGGGAGACAATGAGCAGTTCTTC. It encodes CASSYLKTAGDNEQFF.

This clone has just one count. The gene calls are TRBV28 and TRBJ2-7; 15 bases are a match to TRBD2. The CDR3 has 17 amino acids. Germline-derived CDR1 and CDR2 are MDHEN and SYDVKM. Unmatched junction bases numbered 10, after V lost 6 bases and J lost 4 bases. The CDR3 reads CASSESGTSGRLYEQYF. The CDR3 nucleotides are TGTGCCAGCAGCGAATCCGGGACTAGCGGGAGGTTATACGAGCAGTACTTC. The full variable domain, with the rest looked up from reference TRBV28 and TRBJ2-7, is DVKVTQSSRYLVKRTGEKVFLECVQDMDHENMFWYRQDPGLGLRLIYFSYDVKMKEKGDIPEGYSVSREKKERFSLILESASTNQTSMYLCASSESGTSGRLYEQYFGPGTRLTVT.

This clone has only one observation. V usage is TRBV25-1 and J usage is TRBJ2-1, with TRBD1 as a possible D gene (6 bases). CDR1 MGHDK and CDR2 SYGVNS come from the germline V gene. V lost 9 bases, J lost 9 bases, and 27 bases lay in between. The CDR3 is 16 amino acids. The CDR3 bases are TGTGCCAGTTCCCTGTCTGGACAGACTCGGGCGGGTGAGCAGTTCTTC. Protein sequence: CASSLSGQTRAGEQFF.